Reported below is one T cell receptor (beta chain). CDR1 and CDR2 from the germline V gene are SGHNT and YYREEE (reference sequence). V was clipped by 3 bases and J by 8 bases; unmatched bases: 10. The CDR3 runs 15 residues. The record originates from a study of blood T cell repertoires in COVID-19. Study-wide context: COVID-19 samples, acute and convalescent, were from the United States, Italy and Spain. In each case, the material was cDNA or gDNA derived from T cells, B-cell-depleted T cells, or PBMCs.

Original data processing: Amplification with reference gene primers provided the estimates of nucleated cell counts. Data came from immunoSEQ multiplex PCR; TCRdb stores just in-frame clones and leaves some out. V and J calls and clone size are as listed in that table; D and trimming were resolved from the DNA. The table shows over 100,000 clones, with around three quarters occurring only once. This receptor was identified in a woman over 75 with acute or convalescent COVID-19. Sequenced: peripheral blood. The chain combines TRBV5-4 with TRBJ2-4, with 8 bases fitting TRBD1. The CDR3 region has the DNA TGTGCCAGCAGCTGGGGACAGGAAGAAGGATACATTCAGTACTTC. This gives the protein CASSWGQEEGYIQYF.